Detailed here is one T cell receptor (beta chain). The method was immunoSEQ multiplex PCR; TCRdb's version includes in-frame clones alone and lacks a portion of them. The sample carries more than 150,000 clones, roughly 80% recorded once. The source of the sample is a study of blood T cell repertoires in COVID-19. For the study at large: PBMCs, B-cell-depleted T cells, or T cells provided the cDNA or gDNA that made up the material.

Trimming shortened V by 6 bases and J by 4 bases, and 13 bases separated the two germline ends. Germline assignment: CDR1 MDHEN and CDR2 SYDVKM. This CDR3 contains 14 residues. Cohort allocation depended upon clinical history that participants reported. Exposed enrollees had met someone with a PCR-confirmed or clinician-diagnosed COVID-19 case at some point within the 2 weeks before study entry. This sequence was found in a man aged 55 to 70 who had been exposed to COVID-19. The sequencing input was PBMCs or T cells enriched from blood (not recorded which). The rearrangement uses TRBV28 and TRBJ1-3; D unresolved. CDR3 amino acids: CASSQGGGGNTIYF. The CDR3 DNA is TGTGCCAGCAGCCAAGGAGGAGGCGGAAACACCATATATTTT.